The clone carrying this T cell receptor (beta chain) was seen many times. Its target is not known. A process of 5'RACE template switching, which added a universal primer site and UMIs, was used to make TCR cDNA. TCRdb re-derived calls from the 5' RACE reads in MiXCR, one entry per CDR3 protein. The sample includes 200,000 to 300,000 distinct CDR3 sequences, around 3.5% of them seen just once. This sample is drawn from a study of T cells after yellow fever vaccination. Whole-study findings and limits: Repertoires sorted by FACS could include abundant clonotypes that are contaminants from the bulk population.

CDR1 and CDR2 (germline): LNHDA, SQIVND (reference sequence). This CDR3 comprises 12 residues. Trimming cost V 5 bases and J 4 bases, with 8 bases left between them. The TCR originated in a man in his late teens or twenties who received the YFV17D yellow fever vaccine. This chain links TRBV19 with TRBJ1-2, with no clear D. This sample comprised PBMCs, obtained 15 days after the yellow fever booster vaccination. The CDR3 DNA sequence: TGTGCCAGTAGTGTCGACTCCTATGGCTACACCTTC. It specifies CASSVDSYGYTF.